This T cell receptor (beta chain) was found in a study of T cell changes during pregnancy in multiple sclerosis. Trimming removed 5 bases at V and 8 bases at J, with 16 bases between. This CDR3 spans 14 amino acids. CDR1 is MNHEY and CDR2 is SMNVEV in the germline V gene (reference sequence). Measured with immunoSEQ multiplex PCR; TCRdb has only the in-frame clones, and not every one. The top ten clones hold more than 3% of a sample with 60,000 to 75,000 clones, 85% to 95% of them seen once. The sample here was CD8+ T cells from peripheral blood mononuclear cells, taken in the second trimester of pregnancy. The clonotype was recovered from a female donor with multiple sclerosis, enrolled in a pregnancy study. The chain uses TRBV27 and TRBJ1-5, with D unresolved. CDR3 protein: CASSVNSAGKPQHF. The CDR3 nucleotides read TGTGCCAGCAGTGTCAACAGCGCGGGTAAGCCCCAGCATTTT.